This T cell receptor beta chain was obtained from a study of blood T cell repertoires in COVID-19. The trim removed 3 bases at V and 1 base at J, leaving 2 bases unmatched. Per the germline V gene, CDR1 is KGHSH and CDR2 is LQKENI. This CDR3 has 15 residues. Profiled with immunoSEQ multiplex PCR; TCRdb holds only in-frame clones, not every one. Altogether tens of thousands of clones are present, approximately 88% being singletons, with the ten largest covering less than 10%. The TCR originated in a human donor in a cohort sampled during active COVID-19. The rearrangement joins TRBV18 to TRBJ2-1; 8 bases are shared with TRBD2. The sample consisted of peripheral blood. The CDR3 bases are TGTGCCAGCTCACCTGCTAGCGGGTCCTACAATGAGCAGTTCTTC. Translating gives CASSPASGSYNEQFF.